Following are 8 T cell receptor beta chains from one sample sequenced in a study. TCRdb re-derived calls from the 5' RACE reads in MiXCR, one entry per CDR3 protein. The table includes under 6,000 distinct CDR3 sequences, 36% detected once. Material for sequencing was memory CD4+ T cells sorted from blood. Regarding subset: memory CD4+ T cells, CD4+CD45RO+CD25-. Receptors originate from a female donor with breast cancer.

In its sample, this clonotype ranks as medium-sized. The chain has TRBV4-1 and TRBJ2-7; maybe TRBD2 (6 bases). The V end lost 5 bases, the J end lost 4 bases, and 15 bases lay between the germline ends. Germline V gene lookup returns CDR1 MGHRA and CDR2 YSYEKL. The CDR3 consists of 14 residues. CDR3: CASSCKDYPYEQYF. CDR3 coding DNA: TGCGCCAGCAGCTGTAAGGACTACCCGTACGAGCAGTACTTC.

A remark on this clonotype: A much larger clone differs from this one at a single base, so this may be a read error. V usage is TRBV11-2 and J usage is TRBJ2-1; D not resolved. With 4 bases removed from V and 4 bases from J, the gap between germline ends came to 14 bases. Germline V gives CDR1 SGHAT, CDR2 FQNNGV. CDR3 length equals 15 residues. Written as DNA, the CDR3 is TGTGCCAGCAGCTCCACAAGTATAGGATACAATGAGCAGTTCTTC. Protein: CASSSTSIGYNEQFF.

In the case of this clonotype: It is likely a read error, because the conserved phenylalanine at the end of the CDR3 is missing. The chain has TRBV18 and TRBJ2-7, with D perhaps TRBD1 or TRBD2 (5 bases each). V dropped 4 bases and J dropped 5 bases, with 21 bases sitting between them. This CDR3 comprises 16 residues. Germline-derived CDR1 and CDR2 are KGHSH and LQKENI. The CDR3 DNA follows: TGTGCCAGCTCACGCGCTCCTGGGGACCCGGGGAACGAGCAGTACCTC. This codes for CASSRAPGDPGNEQYL.

This clonotype was found a few times. A much larger clone differs from this one at a single base, so this may be a read error. The chain employs TRBV2 and TRBJ2-7; D possibly corresponds to TRBD1 (5 bases). The CDR3 consists of 13 residues. Germline lookup yields CDR1 SNHLY and CDR2 FYNNEI. V was clipped by 4 bases and J by 5 bases, with 12 bases between them. DNA of the CDR3: TGTGCCAGCAGTGTTGAGTGCAGGGACGAGCAGTACTTC. Amino acid sequence: CASSVECRDEQYF.

This clonotype was recorded at least ten times. The rearrangement joins TRBV30 to TRBJ2-7; 12 bases are a match to TRBD1. Germline V gene data show CDR1 as GTSNPN and CDR2 as SVGIG (reference sequence). The CDR3 covers 14 residues. After removal of 2 bases from V and 6 bases from J, the junction contained 5 bases not matched to a gene. DNA for the CDR3: TGTGCCTGGAGTTCAGGGACAGGGGGCGGCGAGCAGTACTTC. This sequence encodes CAWSSGTGGGEQYF.

In its sample, this clonotype was seen a few times. The chain uses TRBV6-6 and TRBJ1-5; TRBD1 might be the D (6 bases). The CDR3 consists of 14 residues. CDR1 is MNHNY, CDR2 SVGAGI, per germline (reference sequence). Trimming took off 2 bases at V and 6 bases at J, with 11 bases between the two ends. The CDR3 here is CASSYGGASQPQHF. CDR3 in DNA: TGTGCCAGCAGTTACGGGGGGGCATCTCAGCCCCAGCATTTT.

Sample share makes this clonotype medium-sized. This chain uses TRBV6-5 with TRBJ2-7; tentative D call: TRBD2 (6 bases). The V and J ends lost 2 bases and 2 bases respectively, with 10 bases between them. CDR3 length: 14 residues. Per the germline V gene, CDR1 is MNHEY and CDR2 is SVGAGI. CDR3 residues: CASSYRDFPYEQYF. CDR3 nucleotide sequence: TGTGCCAGCAGTTACCGGGACTTTCCCTACGAGCAGTACTTC.

This clonotype was seen a single time. One end of the junction does not line up with germline, which may come from a read error. This rearrangement joins TRBV7-8 to TRBJ2-7; a weak D match, TRBD1 (6 bases). The CDR3 has 13 amino acids. Germline CDR1 and CDR2: SGHVS and FQNEAQ. In DNA, the CDR3 is TGCGCCAGCAGCTCCGGACAGACTGGAGAGCAGTACTTC. Its translation: CASSSGQTGEQYF.